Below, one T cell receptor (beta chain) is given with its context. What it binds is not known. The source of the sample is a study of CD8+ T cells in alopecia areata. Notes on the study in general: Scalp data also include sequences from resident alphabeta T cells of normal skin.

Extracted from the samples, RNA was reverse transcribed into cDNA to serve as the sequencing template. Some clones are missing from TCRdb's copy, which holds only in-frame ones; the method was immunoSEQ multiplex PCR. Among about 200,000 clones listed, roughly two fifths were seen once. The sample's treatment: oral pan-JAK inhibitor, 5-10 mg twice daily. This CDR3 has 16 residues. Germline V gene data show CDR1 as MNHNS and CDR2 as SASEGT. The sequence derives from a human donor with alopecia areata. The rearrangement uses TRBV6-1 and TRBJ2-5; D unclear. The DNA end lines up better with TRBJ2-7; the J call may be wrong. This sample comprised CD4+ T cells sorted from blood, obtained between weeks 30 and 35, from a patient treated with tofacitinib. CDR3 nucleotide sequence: TGTGCCAGCAGTGAAGTCGCCCGTCGGGTATCCTACGAGCAGTACTTC. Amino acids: CASSEVARRVSYEQYF.